This T cell receptor beta chain was obtained from a study of OX40 agonist ivuxolimab in advanced cancers. Study outcomes and limitations: Expanded clones were, on average, more numerous among CD8+ T cells than CD4+. Certain nonresponders additionally had low normalized T-cell clonal expansion.

CDR3 length equals 15 residues. Germline CDR1 and CDR2: SGDLS and YYNGEE. V lost 2 bases and J lost 2, with 10 bases in between. Some clones are missing from TCRdb's copy, which holds only in-frame ones; the method was immunoSEQ multiplex PCR. Here the sample spans tens of thousands of clones, roughly 84% being singletons. By sample fraction, this clone is medium-sized. The antigen is not known. The chain is built from TRBV9 and TRBJ2-2; D gene ambiguous. This TCR derives from an adult with an advanced solid tumor such as melanoma, head and neck, liver or kidney cancer. Sequenced here: CD4+ or CD8+ T cells sorted from blood, sampled in a trial of the OX40 agonist ivuxolimab. CDR3 region: CASSVAIFNTGELFF. The CDR3 bases are TGTGCCAGCAGCGTCGCGATCTTTAACACCGGGGAGCTGTTTTTT.